This T cell receptor beta chain was sequenced during a study of blood T cell repertoires in COVID-19 (dated by TCRdb to 2019 to 2021). For context, the study as a whole: Samples from collaborators originated in the United States, Italy and Spain and spanned both the acute and convalescent phases of COVID-19. The prospective study material was composed of cDNA or gDNA derived from T cells, B-cell-depleted T cells, or PBMCs. Subjects who had been exposed to COVID-19, were actively infected with it, or had recovered from it provided the deeply sampled blood TCRbeta repertoires that made up the dataset. A freely available public database, intended as a resource for researchers studying the immune response to SARS-CoV-2, is where the repertoires were released. The samples were drawn from two sources: the first 160 participants of the ongoing ImmuneRACE study, and about 1,300 subjects contributed by 6 global collaborators. A de-identified subject ID, COVID-19 status, age in years and sex were almost always included in the sample metadata. HLA class I and class II types, where available, came from metadata supplied by the sample provider rather than from assay-based typing. On the study overall, not on this receptor specifically: How much clinical and demographic metadata was included differed by source and by participant, and the metadata was provided uncurated.

On this clone itself: What antigen it recognizes has not been identified. No qualities accompany the bases; no much larger clone lies one base away.

TCRbeta CDR3 regions were amplified from genomic DNA using the immunoSEQ Assay, a bias-controlled multiplex PCR. For the original study's pipeline: The number of nucleated cells in each sample was estimated from the amplification of reference gene primers within the assay. To quantify the absolute abundance of each unique TCRbeta CDR3 rearrangement, sequence reads were collapsed and filtered. For each sample, productive Simpson clonality was calculated by taking the square root of Simpson's diversity index across productive rearrangements. TCRdb provides this immuneACCESS table in a form limited to in-frame rearrangements. Some clones are lacking; in checked studies, under half of them reflect an unresolved V gene, and why the rest are absent is not known. The DNA was the basis for D and trimming; V, J and clone size are from that table. The sample includes 250,000 to 350,000 clones, with about four fifths observed a single time. The ten top clones hold almost 1.5% of the sample.

The trim is 4 bases for V and 1 base for J, with a gap of 12 bases between the germline ends. CDR1 and CDR2 are drawn from the germline V gene: SGHAT, FQNNGV. The CDR3 numbers 15 residues from cysteine through phenylalanine. Solely the CDR3 DNA is kept, with 45 bases framed from the first base. One collaborating source in Seattle enrolled patients while the patients were actively infected and followed the patients over time throughout the course of disease. The collaborating institutions used their own protocols to collect whole blood in K2EDTA tubes. Collaborator samples were shipped for TCRbeta analysis as frozen whole blood, isolated PBMCs, or DNA extracted from either sample type.

The clonotype originates from a human donor with COVID-19, enrolled during active disease. The donor label of this sample is uncertain. Recombination linked TRBV11-2 to TRBJ2-3, with TRBD1 tentatively as D gene (6 bases match). Sequences were obtained from peripheral blood. The CDR3 protein: CASSSTGLGTDTQYF. The nucleotide sequence reads TGTGCCAGCAGCTCTACAGGGCTTGGCACAGATACGCAGTATTTT. Extended through the reference TRBV11-2 and TRBJ2-3 proteins, this CDR3 yields the full variable domain: EAGVAQSPRYKIIEKRQSVAFWCNPISGHATLYWYQQILGQGPKLLIQFQNNGVVDDSQLPKDRFSAERLKGVDSTLKIQPAKLEDSAVYLCASSSTGLGTDTQYFGPGTRLTVL.